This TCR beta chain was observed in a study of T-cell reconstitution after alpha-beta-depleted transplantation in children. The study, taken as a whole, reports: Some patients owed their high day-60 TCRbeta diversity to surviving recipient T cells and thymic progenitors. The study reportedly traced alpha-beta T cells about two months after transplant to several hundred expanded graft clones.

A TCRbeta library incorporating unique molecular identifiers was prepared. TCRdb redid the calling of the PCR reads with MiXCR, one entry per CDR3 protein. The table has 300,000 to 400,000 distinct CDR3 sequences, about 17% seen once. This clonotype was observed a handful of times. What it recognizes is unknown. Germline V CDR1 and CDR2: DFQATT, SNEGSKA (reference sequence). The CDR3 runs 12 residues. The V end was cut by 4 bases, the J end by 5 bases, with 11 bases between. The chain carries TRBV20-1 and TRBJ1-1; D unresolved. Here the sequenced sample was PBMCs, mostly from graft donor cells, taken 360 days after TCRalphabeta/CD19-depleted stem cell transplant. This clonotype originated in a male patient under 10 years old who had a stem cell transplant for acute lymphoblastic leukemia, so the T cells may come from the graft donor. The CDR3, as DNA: TGCAGTGCTACCTGGACGGGGACTGAAGCTTTCTTT. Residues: CSATWTGTEAFF.